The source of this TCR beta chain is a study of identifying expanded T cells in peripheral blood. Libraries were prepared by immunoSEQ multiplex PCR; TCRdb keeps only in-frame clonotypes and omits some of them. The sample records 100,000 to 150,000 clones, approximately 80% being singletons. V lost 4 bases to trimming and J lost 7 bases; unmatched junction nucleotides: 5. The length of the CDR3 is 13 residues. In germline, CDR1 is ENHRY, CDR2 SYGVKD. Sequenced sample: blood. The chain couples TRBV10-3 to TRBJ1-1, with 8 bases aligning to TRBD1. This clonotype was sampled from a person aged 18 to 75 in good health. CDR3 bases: TGTGCCATCAGTGGGTTGGGGACAGGTGAAGCTTTCTTT. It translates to CAISGLGTGEAFF.